The rows below give T cell receptor beta chains drawn from one sample of a study of T cell responses to AZD1222 COVID-19 vaccine. Here immunoSEQ multiplex PCR was the method, and the copy in TCRdb shows in-frame clones only, minus some. The sample has roughly 100,000 clones; about 88% are singletons. The specimen was peripheral blood, collected 28 days after the second AZD1222 dose. The source of these receptors is an adult who received the AZD1222 COVID-19 vaccine. Both conserved end residues are part of each CDR3. Each record gives: clone size, J gene, D gene, V gene, CDR3 protein, CDR3 DNA. The D gene is left open where the match is weak. Clone size is given for some rows only: seen once, a few or many times, or a class if the clone is expanded.

clone_size: -
j_call: TRBJ2-1
d_call: TRBD1
v_call: TRBV2
cdr3_aa: CASSRQGGNSEQFF
cdr3_nt: TGTGCCAGCAGCCGACAGGGGGGAAACAGTGAGCAGTTCTTC

clone_size: few
j_call: TRBJ1-6
d_call: -
v_call: TRBV19
cdr3_aa: CASSPSPNSPLHF
cdr3_nt: TGTGCCAGTAGTCCGAGTCCTAATTCACCCCTCCACTTT

clone_size: -
j_call: TRBJ2-7
d_call: -
v_call: TRBV4-3
cdr3_aa: CASSRERSGSYEQYF
cdr3_nt: TGCGCCAGCAGCCGTGAAAGGAGCGGATCCTACGAGCAGTACTTC

clone_size: few
j_call: TRBJ2-5
d_call: TRBD2
v_call: TRBV15
cdr3_aa: CATRQELAGDRQETQYF
cdr3_nt: TGTGCCACCAGACAAGAACTAGCGGGAGATCGCCAAGAGACCCAGTACTTC

clone_size: -
j_call: TRBJ1-5
d_call: -
v_call: TRBV28
cdr3_aa: CASSTPGQPQHF
cdr3_nt: TGTGCCAGCAGTACCCCGGGCCAGCCCCAGCATTTT

clone_size: -
j_call: TRBJ1-2
d_call: -
v_call: TRBV19
cdr3_aa: CASTSTGANYGYTF
cdr3_nt: TGTGCCAGTACCTCGACAGGAGCTAACTATGGCTACACCTTC

clone_size: -
j_call: TRBJ1-2
d_call: -
v_call: TRBV14
cdr3_aa: CASSQLQRALYGYTF
cdr3_nt: TGTGCCAGCAGCCAACTGCAAAGGGCCTTGTATGGCTACACCTTC

clone_size: -
j_call: TRBJ2-7
d_call: TRBD2
v_call: TRBV28
cdr3_aa: CASSFSLAGLAYEQYF
cdr3_nt: TGTGCCAGCAGTTTCTCGCTAGCGGGCCTTGCCTACGAGCAGTACTTC

clone_size: -
j_call: TRBJ1-1
d_call: -
v_call: TRBV24-1
cdr3_aa: CASRKDEFTEAFF
cdr3_nt: TGTGCCAGCCGAAAGGACGAGTTCACTGAAGCTTTCTTT

clone_size: -
j_call: TRBJ1-3
d_call: -
v_call: TRBV30
cdr3_aa: CAWSDQDYRLATIYF
cdr3_nt: TGTGCCTGGAGTGACCAGGATTACCGTCTCGCCACCATATATTTT

clone_size: -
j_call: TRBJ2-7
d_call: TRBD1
v_call: TRBV11-1
cdr3_aa: CASSERGQSKEYF
cdr3_nt: TGTGCCAGCAGCGAACGGGGACAGAGTAAGGAGTACTTC

clone_size: -
j_call: TRBJ2-7
d_call: -
v_call: TRBV7-2
cdr3_aa: CASSYVYHGAYEQYF
cdr3_nt: TGTGCCAGCAGCTACGTCTACCACGGGGCCTACGAGCAGTACTTC

clone_size: -
j_call: TRBJ1-6
d_call: TRBD1
v_call: TRBV6-5
cdr3_aa: CATLPTGTDNSPLHF
cdr3_nt: TGTGCCACCTTACCGACCGGGACAGACAATTCACCCCTCCACTTT

clone_size: -
j_call: TRBJ2-5
d_call: TRBD2
v_call: TRBV7-9
cdr3_aa: CASSLASSGSETQYF
cdr3_nt: TGTGCCAGCAGCTTAGCTTCTAGCGGGAGTGAGACCCAGTACTTC

clone_size: -
j_call: TRBJ1-4
d_call: TRBD1
v_call: TRBV7-9
cdr3_aa: CASSSGQSNEKLFF
cdr3_nt: TGTGCCAGCAGCTCGGGACAGAGTAATGAAAAACTGTTTTTT

clone_size: -
j_call: TRBJ2-7
d_call: -
v_call: TRBV28
cdr3_aa: CASSLFDSYEQYF
cdr3_nt: TGTGCCAGCAGTTTATTTGACAGCTACGAGCAGTACTTC